The clone carrying this T cell receptor (beta chain) turned up a few times. Its specificity is unknown. This cohort consisted of healthy bone marrow donors. The data derive from a study of cytomegalovirus exposure and HLA in healthy donors. The V end was cut by 1 base, the J end by 12 bases, with 13 bases between. The CDR3 has 12 amino acids. Germline CDR1 is SGHAT and CDR2 is FQNNGV. Use of 60 Vbeta and 13 Jbeta primers characterized the PCR. Sequencing used immunoSEQ multiplex PCR; TCRdb keeps in-frame clones, though not all of them. The sample lists around 170,000 clones, approximately 84% seen once, with roughly 1.4% in the top ten. Study results and limitations: Roughly uniform sequencing depth across donors was assumed, possibly incorrectly. Sequencing probably produced one cluster of sequence variants that were highly shared. Researchers had no immune exposure information except CMV serostatus available.

This chain connects TRBV11-2 to TRBJ2-7; tentative D call: TRBD2 (6 bases). The sample consisted of PBMCs. The receptor was isolated from a man between 45 and 60 years old in good health and CMV-seropositive. CDR3 in amino acids: CASSLVGTELYF. The CDR3 nucleotides are TGTGCCAGCAGCTTAGTCGGGACTGAATTGTACTTC.